These 21 T cell receptor beta chains were all obtained from the same sample, sequenced in a study of blood T cells in healthy people across ages. It was with a sample-barcoded 5' primer and a J-beta primer mix that a second PCR of about 6 to 11 cycles was run. TCRdb ran MiXCR on the 5' RACE reads and lists one entry per CDR3 protein. This sample has around 1,900,000 distinct CDR3 sequences, with approximately 40% found just once. Sequenced material: blood. The origin of the receptors is a human donor in good health.

Concerning this clonotype itself: The junction departs from germline at one end; a sequencing error may be responsible. The chain recombines TRBV7-2 with TRBJ1-4; D is unclear. There are 17 residues in the CDR3. Germline V gene sequence: CDR1 SGHTA, CDR2 FQGNSA. The CDR3 sequence is CASSLDRLAATNEKLVF. The CDR3 DNA follows: TGTGCCAGCAGCTTAGACAGACTGGCCGCAACTAATGAAAAACTGGTTTTT. Full variable domain (remainder filled in from reference TRBV7-2 and TRBJ1-4): GAGVSQSPSNKVTEKGKDVELRCDPISGHTALYWYRQSLGQGLEFLIYFQGNSAPDKSGLPSDRFSAERTGGSVSTLTIQRTQQEDSAVYLCASSLDRLAATNEKLVFGSGTQLSVL.

Worth noting for this clonotype: At one end the junction does not follow the germline gene, possibly because of a read error. V usage is TRBV3-1 and J usage is TRBJ2-5; D unclear. The J call may not be correct, given that the DNA end is closer to TRBJ2-7. The CDR3 sequence is 12 residues long. Germline-derived CDR1 and CDR2 are LGHDT and YNNKEL (reference sequence). The CDR3 sequence: CASNQVDDEQYF. CDR3 nucleotide sequence: TGTGCCAGCAACCAAGTCGACGACGAGCAGTACTTC.

This chain joins TRBV12-3 or TRBV12-4 and TRBJ2-5, with D hard to call. The DNA matches TRBJ2-7 better at its end, which makes the J call doubtful. The CDR3 is 14 amino acids. CDR3 in amino acids: CASSLDPQSYEQYF. CDR3 nucleotide sequence: TGTGCCAGCAGTCTAGACCCTCAAAGCTACGAGCAGTACTTC.

The V and J genes are TRBV12-3 or TRBV12-4 and TRBJ1-5; D not certain. The germline V and J ends were trimmed by 3 bases and 5 bases, with 11 bases remaining between them. The CDR3 extends over 14 amino acids. CDR3 protein: CASSFGSGDQPQHF. The CDR3 DNA reads as TGTGCCAGCAGTTTCGGGTCAGGAGATCAGCCCCAGCATTTT.

This clonotype was picked up a small number of times. The chain uses TRBV4-3 and TRBJ2-5; D is perhaps TRBD2 (5 bases). Deletions cut 4 bases from V and 2 bases from J, with 17 bases between. The CDR3 loop spans 16 amino acids. Looked up from germline, CDR1 is LGHNA and CDR2 is YSLEER. CDR3 nucleotide sequence: TGCGCCAGCAGCCCGTACCGCGTCGGCGGGCAAGAGACCCAGTACTTC. This sequence encodes CASSPYRVGGQETQYF.

The sample holds many counts of this clonotype. The rearrangement uses TRBV27 and TRBJ2-6; TRBD1 aligns across 7 bases. CDR1 and CDR2 (germline): MNHEY, SMNVEV (reference sequence). The CDR3 totals 14 residues. V gave up 5 bases and J gave up 3 bases; unmatched junction bases: 1. The CDR3 loop reads CASSGQVGANVLTF. The CDR3 nucleotides read TGTGCCAGCAGTGGACAGGTTGGGGCCAACGTCCTGACTTTC.

This clonotype has just one count. This chain connects TRBV4-1 to TRBJ1-5; D may be TRBD1 (5 bases). V dropped 1 base and J dropped 2 bases, with 12 bases sitting between them. CDR3 size: 16 residues. Looked up from germline, CDR1 is MGHRA and CDR2 is YSYEKL. CDR3 DNA: TGCGCCAGCAGCCAAGTGAGGGGAAACGGCAATCAGCCCCAGCATTTT. This translates into CASSQVRGNGNQPQHF.

This chain connects TRBV6-2 or TRBV6-3 to TRBJ2-6, with D hard to call. V was cut by 2 bases and J by 0 bases, with 8 bases left in between. The CDR3 consists of 16 residues. Per the germline V gene, CDR1 is MNHEY and CDR2 is SVGEGT. The CDR3 reads CASSYGGDSGANVLTF. CDR3 coding DNA: TGTGCCAGCAGTTACGGTGGAGACTCTGGGGCCAACGTCCTGACTTTC.

The rearrangement uses TRBV4-2 and TRBJ2-3; D may be TRBD1 or TRBD2 (5 bases each). CDR1 is LGHNA, CDR2 YNFKEQ, per germline. The CDR3 loop spans 17 amino acids. Trimming took 1 base from V and 6 from J, leaving 20 bases between them. In nucleotides, the CDR3 is TGTGCCAGCAGCCAAGGGGTCGGGGCCGAACCGAGGGATACGCAGTATTTT. It codes for CASSQGVGAEPRDTQYF.

This clonotype was observed once. Possible read error: a much larger clone is one base away. V and J are TRBV7-2 and TRBJ2-7; D call uncertain. The CDR3 sequence is 13 residues long. Germline-derived CDR1 and CDR2 are SGHTA and FQGNSA. The CDR3 here is CVSSLRVTYEQYF. For the CDR3, the DNA is TGTGTCAGCAGCTTACGGGTCACCTACGAGCAGTACTTC.

The chain recombines TRBV4-1 with TRBJ1-2; maybe TRBD1 (5 bases). Per germline, CDR1 MGHRA and CDR2 YSYEKL. The CDR3 contains 15 residues. The V gene lost 2 bases and the J gene lost 8 bases, with 18 bases spanning the gap. The CDR3 nucleotides are TGCGCCAGCAGCCAAAGAGGTAGGGGTCGAGAAGGCTACACCTTC. Its translation is CASSQRGRGREGYTF.

The J gene is TRBJ1-5, the V gene TRBV6-2 or TRBV6-3; D is uncertain. Trimming took off 3 bases at V and 1 base at J, with 7 bases between the two ends. The CDR3 has 14 residues. Per the germline V gene, CDR1 is MNHEY and CDR2 is SVGEGT. In DNA form, the CDR3 reads TGTGCCAGCAGTTATCTCCGGAGCAATCAGCCCCAGCATTTT. This gives the protein CASSYLRSNQPQHF.

CDR3 DNA sequence: TGTGCCAGCAGCCCCCGACTCAATGGGGAGACCCAGTACTTC. Protein: CASSPRLNGETQYF. This chain uses TRBV7-8 with TRBJ2-5; unclear D gene. The CDR3 is made up of 14 amino acids. The germline V gene has CDR1 SGHVS and CDR2 FQNEAQ. V was pared by 5 bases and J by 5 bases, with 15 bases between.

The chain employs TRBV6-2 or TRBV6-3 and TRBJ2-1, with 10 bases that match TRBD2. Judging by the DNA end, TRBJ2-7 fits better; the J call may be wrong. Germline CDR1 is MNHEY and CDR2 is SVGEGT. The CDR3 loop spans 19 amino acids. CDR3 region: CASTITLGLAVRSYNEQYF. Written as DNA, the CDR3 is TGTGCCAGCACTATTACTCTAGGACTAGCGGTGAGATCCTACAATGAGCAGTACTTC.

CDR3 in DNA: TGTGCCAGCAGCCACAGTCGGGGACGCTCCTACAATGAGCAGTTCTTC. Its translation is CASSHSRGRSYNEQFF. This rearrangement joins TRBV7-2 to TRBJ2-1, with D perhaps assigned TRBD1 or TRBD2 (5 bases each). V was clipped by 5 bases and J by 0 bases, with 14 bases between them. Germline CDR1 and CDR2: SGHTA and FQGNSA. The CDR3 has 16 amino acids.

The chain uses TRBV7-2 and TRBJ2-5; possibly TRBD1 for D (6 bases). CDR1 SGHTA and CDR2 FQGNSA come from the germline V gene. V was pared by 6 bases and J by 3 bases, with 11 bases between. CDR3 size: 13 residues. This CDR3 reads CASRPAGEETQYF. Here the CDR3 DNA reads TGTGCCAGCAGGCCAGCAGGGGAAGAGACCCAGTACTTC.

The rearrangement uses TRBV9 and TRBJ1-2; 10 bases align to TRBD1. J was trimmed by 6 bases and V by 7 bases; bases with no gene match: 9. This CDR3 region has 14 residues. Germline V gene sequence: CDR1 SGDLS, CDR2 YYNGEE. CDR3 DNA: TGTGCCAGCCAGGGGACAGGGGAACCGAATGGCTACACCTTC. Encoded protein: CASQGTGEPNGYTF.

This chain connects TRBV2 to TRBJ2-6; no clear D gene. CDR3 length equals 16 residues. V was pared by 0 bases and J by 0 bases, with 6 bases between. CDR1 and CDR2 (germline): SNHLY, FYNNEI. The CDR3 is CASSEARSSGANVLTF. DNA for the CDR3: TGTGCCAGCAGTGAAGCAAGGAGCTCTGGGGCCAACGTCCTGACTTTC.

Notes on this clonotype: Possible read error: a much larger clone is one base away. This chain joins TRBV7-6 and TRBJ1-6, with D hard to call. Germline-derived CDR1 and CDR2 are SGHVS and FNYEAQ. The CDR3 is 12 amino acids. Trimming stripped 3 bases from V and 11 bases from J, with 8 bases between. The CDR3 sequence is CASSFHNPPLHF. The CDR3 DNA reads as TGTGCCAGCAGCTTCCACAATCCACCCCTCCACTTT.

This rearrangement joins TRBV6-5 to TRBJ2-7; 9 bases are shared with TRBD2. Per germline, CDR1 MNHEY and CDR2 SVGAGI. The V and J ends lost 5 bases and 2 bases, in that order; junction bases with no gene match: 7. The CDR3 consists of 15 residues. CDR3: CASSTETSGTYEQYF. CDR3 bases: TGTGCCAGCAGTACCGAGACTAGCGGTACCTACGAGCAGTACTTC.

The CDR3 region has the DNA TGCAGCGTTGAATGGGCAGGCTACAATGAGCAGTTCTTC. Encoded protein: CSVEWAGYNEQFF. V gene TRBV29-1 combines with J gene TRBJ2-1, with D unresolved. Germline V gene sequence: CDR1 SQVTM, CDR2 ANQGSEA. The CDR3 sequence is 13 residues long. The V and J ends lost 2 bases and 3 bases respectively, with 8 bases between them.